The 9 T cell receptor beta chains listed next were all sequenced from one sample in a study of T cells after yellow fever vaccination. TCRdb re-called the 5' RACE reads through MiXCR, storing one row per CDR3 protein. Counted here are over 100,000 distinct CDR3 sequences, roughly 8.4% occurring once; the ten biggest clones make up 25%. The source material was CD8+ T cells sorted from PBMCs, sampled 45 days after the yellow fever booster vaccination. These receptors came from a man aged 25 to 40 who received the YFV17D yellow fever vaccine.

Ten or more counts support this clonotype. The chain has TRBV29-1 and TRBJ2-7, with D perhaps given as TRBD1 or TRBD2 (5 bases each). CDR3 length equals 18 residues. Germline V gene lookup returns CDR1 SQVTM and CDR2 ANQGSEA. The V end lost 4 bases, the J end lost 2 bases, and 27 bases lay between the germline ends. The CDR3 DNA sequence: TGCAGCGTTGTAGCCCTATCTGGTTCGGGACGCCTCCCCTACGAGCAGTACTTC. Translating gives CSVVALSGSGRLPYEQYF.

Many counts were recorded for this clonotype. The chain uses TRBV7-9 and TRBJ2-3; D is uncertain. The CDR3 length is 12 residues. Germline-derived CDR1 and CDR2 are SEHNR and FQNEAQ (reference sequence). With 4 bases removed from V and 5 bases from J, the gap between germline ends came to 7 bases. The CDR3 nucleotides are TGTGCCAGCAGCTCGAGTCAAGATACGCAGTATTTT. This translates into CASSSSQDTQYF.

This clonotype was seen a handful of times. The chain joins TRBV9 to TRBJ2-7; D tentatively fits TRBD1 or TRBD2 (5 bases each). The CDR3 sequence is 14 residues long. Trimming stripped 4 bases from V and 5 bases from J, with 16 bases between. Germline V CDR1 and CDR2: SGDLS, YYNGEE. The DNA for the CDR3 is TGTGCCAGCAGCCCAGCCGGGACCCTCCACGAGCAGTACTTC. The encoded protein is CASSPAGTLHEQYF.

Ten or more counts support this clonotype. The CDR3 nucleotides read TGTGCCAGCAGCCCCCCGACGGAACTAGTCGGCACAGATACGCAGTATTTT. Protein sequence: CASSPPTELVGTDTQYF. The genes are TRBV7-9 and TRBJ2-3; D possibly corresponds to TRBD2 (5 bases). Germline V gene lookup returns CDR1 SEHNR and CDR2 FQNEAQ (reference sequence). Trimming pared 5 bases from V and 1 base from J, leaving 19 bases between. CDR3 size: 17 residues.

This clonotype was seen at least ten times. The rearrangement uses TRBV7-3 and TRBJ2-2; D is ambiguous. CDR1 and CDR2 from the germline V gene are SGHTA and FQGTGA. The V end was cut by 7 bases, the J end by 4 bases, with 7 bases between. This CDR3 region has 12 residues. CDR3: CASMGSTGELFF. CDR3 coding DNA: TGTGCCAGCATGGGAAGCACCGGGGAGCTGTTTTTT.

The chain links TRBV7-2 to TRBJ2-3; 10 bases match TRBD2. V was clipped by 6 bases and J by 4 bases; unmatched bases: 4. The CDR3 runs 14 residues. The germline V gene has CDR1 SGHTA and CDR2 FQGNSA. For the CDR3, the DNA is TGTGCCAGCAGGCCTAGCGGGAGTGCAGATACGCAGTATTTT. Protein sequence: CASRPSGSADTQYF.

The chain links TRBV4-3 to TRBJ2-7; 11 positions agree with TRBD2. The J segment lost 1 base and the V segment lost 0 bases, leaving 2 bases of the junction unmatched. Looked up from germline, CDR1 is LGHNA and CDR2 is YSLEER. The CDR3 has 16 amino acids. The CDR3: CASSQDLAGGSYEQYF. DNA for the CDR3: TGCGCCAGCAGCCAAGACCTAGCGGGAGGTTCCTACGAGCAGTACTTC.

This clonotype has a count of ten or more. The V gene is TRBV20-1, the J gene TRBJ2-1; perhaps TRBD2 as D (6 bases). Trimming shortened V by 3 bases and J by 8 bases, and 11 bases separated the two germline ends. The CDR3 totals 12 residues. The germline V gene encodes CDR1 DFQATT and CDR2 SNEGSKA (reference sequence). Written as DNA, the CDR3 is TGCAGTGCTAGGGAGGGGTTGGATGAGCAGTTCTTC. It translates to CSAREGLDEQFF.

The CDR3 here is CASSLYAGRNNEQFF. CDR3 nucleotides: TGTGCCAGCAGTTTATATGCGGGCCGAAACAATGAGCAGTTCTTC. The gene calls are TRBV27 and TRBJ2-1, with a possible D match to TRBD2 (5 bases). Per germline, CDR1 MNHEY and CDR2 SMNVEV (reference sequence). With 1 base removed from V and 5 bases from J, the gap between germline ends came to 12 bases. This CDR3 comprises 15 residues.